The subject of this entry is one TCR beta chain. The data were taken from a study of blood T cell repertoires in COVID-19. Overall study context: Acute-phase and convalescent COVID-19 samples originated in the United States, Italy and Spain. From T cells, B-cell-depleted T cells, or PBMCs came the material, which was cDNA or gDNA.

Using immunoSEQ multiplex PCR, the repertoire was profiled, and TCRdb retains in-frame clones only, with some absent. This sample has about 42,000 clones; over 75% occur once, and the top ten carry over 9%. This receptor was obtained from a human donor in a cohort sampled during active COVID-19. The source material was peripheral blood.

The CDR3 DNA sequence: TGTGCCAGCAGCGTACAGGGGGCCGATAATTCACCCCTCCACTTT. Amino acids: CASSVQGADNSPLHF. The genes are TRBV9 and TRBJ1-6, with 8 bases matching TRBD1. The trim removed 1 base at V and 5 bases at J, leaving 2 bases unmatched. Looked up from germline, CDR1 is SGDLS and CDR2 is YYNGEE. The CDR3 runs 15 residues.